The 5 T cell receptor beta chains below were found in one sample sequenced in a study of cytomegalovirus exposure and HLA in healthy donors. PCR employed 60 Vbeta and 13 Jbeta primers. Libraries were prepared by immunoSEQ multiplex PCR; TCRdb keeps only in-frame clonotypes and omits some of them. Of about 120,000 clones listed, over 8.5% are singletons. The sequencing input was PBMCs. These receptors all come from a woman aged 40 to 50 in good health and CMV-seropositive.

The CDR3 DNA is TGTGCCAGCAGCCGTGTATATCGGTCGGGGGGCGGCACCTCCTACGAGCAGTACTTC. Amino acid sequence: CASSRVYRSGGGTSYEQYF. This rearrangement joins TRBV7-9 to TRBJ2-7, with a possible D match to TRBD2 (7 bases). CDR1 is SEHNR, CDR2 FQNEAQ, per germline (reference sequence). The CDR3 contains 19 residues. Trimming removed 5 bases at V and 0 bases at J, with 26 bases between.

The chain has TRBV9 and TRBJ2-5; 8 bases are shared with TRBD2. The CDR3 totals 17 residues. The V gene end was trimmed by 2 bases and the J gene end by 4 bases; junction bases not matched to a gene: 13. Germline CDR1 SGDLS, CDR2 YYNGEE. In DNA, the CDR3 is TGTGCCAGCAGCGTCCGGGGATTAGCGGGAACGAGAGAGACCCAGTACTTC. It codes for CASSVRGLAGTRETQYF.

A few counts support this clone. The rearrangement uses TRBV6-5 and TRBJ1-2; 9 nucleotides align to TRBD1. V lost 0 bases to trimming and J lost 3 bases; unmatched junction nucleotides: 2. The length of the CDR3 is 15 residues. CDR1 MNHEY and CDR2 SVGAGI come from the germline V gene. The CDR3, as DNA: TGTGCCAGCAGTTACTCGGGACAGGGCTACTATGGCTACACCTTC. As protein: CASSYSGQGYYGYTF.

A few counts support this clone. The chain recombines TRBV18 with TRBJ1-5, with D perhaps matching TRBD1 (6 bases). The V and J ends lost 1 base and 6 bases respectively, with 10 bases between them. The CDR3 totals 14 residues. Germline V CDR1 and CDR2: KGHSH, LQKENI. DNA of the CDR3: TGTGCCAGCTCACCACGCAGGGGTGGTCAGCCCCAGCATTTT. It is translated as CASSPRRGGQPQHF.

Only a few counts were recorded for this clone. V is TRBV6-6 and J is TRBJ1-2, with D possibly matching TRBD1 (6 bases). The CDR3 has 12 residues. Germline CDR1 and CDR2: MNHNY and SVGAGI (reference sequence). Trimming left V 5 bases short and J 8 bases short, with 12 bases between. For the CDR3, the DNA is TGTGCCAGCAGTGCACAGGGAGAGGGCTACACCTTC. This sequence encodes CASSAQGEGYTF.